This TCR beta chain was sequenced in a study of blood T cell repertoires in COVID-19 (TCRdb year 2020). Study-wide context: Samples covering the acute and convalescent phases of COVID-19 were provided by collaborators in the United States, Italy and Spain. The prospective study material was composed of cDNA or gDNA derived from T cells, B-cell-depleted T cells, or PBMCs. The samples were drawn from the first 160 participants of the ongoing ImmuneRACE study and from some 1,300 subjects provided by 6 global collaborators. Where available, HLA class I and class II types were obtained from metadata supplied by the sample provider rather than from assay-based typing. Sample metadata almost always included a de-identified subject ID, COVID-19 status, age in years and sex. Subjects who had been exposed to COVID-19, were actively infected with it, or had recovered from it provided the deeply sampled blood TCRbeta repertoires that made up the dataset. The repertoires were released in a freely available public database meant as a resource for research on the immune response to SARS-CoV-2. Results and caveats for the whole study, not just this receptor: The quantity of clinical and demographic metadata differed by source and by participant and was supplied without curation.

V ends up 4 bases short and J 8 bases short, with an unmatched junction base count of 7. Reading from cysteine to phenylalanine, the CDR3 counts 16 amino acids. The kept DNA is CDR3 alone, 48 bases in frame from the first base. CDR1 and CDR2 (KGHSH, LQKENI) derive from the germline V gene. The collaborating institutions used their own protocols to collect whole blood in K2EDTA tubes. For TCRbeta analysis, collaborators shipped samples as frozen whole blood, isolated PBMCs, or DNA extracted from either of those sample types. Details on this clone: No antigen is known for it. One base away there is no much larger clone; base qualities are not given.

TCRbeta CDR3 regions were amplified from genomic DNA using the immunoSEQ Assay, a bias-controlled multiplex PCR. The study's own analysis went as follows. The number of nucleated cells in each sample was estimated by amplification of reference gene primers within the assay. To quantify the absolute abundance of each unique TCRbeta CDR3 rearrangement, sequence reads were collapsed and filtered. For each sample, productive Simpson clonality was calculated as the square root of Simpson's diversity index over productive rearrangements. TCRdb took over this immuneACCESS table, retaining in-frame rearrangements with V and J assigned. Such tables are incomplete; in checked studies, under half of the missing clones stem from an unresolved V gene, and the remainder is unexplained. The V and J calls and the clone size are those of that table, but D and trimming were determined from the DNA. The sample yields roughly 100,000 clones; about 86% were counted once. The ten largest clones add up to approximately 3.3% of the sample.

The chain is assembled from TRBV18 and TRBJ2-1, with 14 bases in between that match TRBD2. Sample: peripheral blood. This sequence was found in an elderly woman with active or convalescent COVID-19. The DNA reads as follows: TGTGCCAGCTCACTAGGACTAGCGGGGGGCCTGGATGAGCAGTTCTTC. This codes for CASSLGLAGGLDEQFF.